This T cell receptor beta chain was profiled in a study of T cell responses to AZD1222 COVID-19 vaccine. Overall study findings and caveats: Donors were chiefly white British, with a greater number of females, and clonal diversity was perhaps underestimated.

CDR3 length: 16 residues. V was clipped by 1 base and J by 5 bases, with 17 bases between them. Germline CDR1 and CDR2: LNHNV and YYDKDF (reference sequence). This clone was counted once. The antigen remains undetermined. Using immunoSEQ multiplex PCR, the repertoire was profiled, and TCRdb retains in-frame clones only, with some absent. The table shows 95,000 to 110,000 clones, with 70% to 90% occurring only once. The TCR originated in an adult who received the AZD1222 COVID-19 vaccine. The J gene is TRBJ1-2, the V gene TRBV15; perhaps TRBD1 as D (5 bases). The source was peripheral blood, collected 28 days after the second AZD1222 dose. CDR3: CATSRGRPGLEYGYTF. The CDR3 DNA follows: TGTGCCACCAGCAGAGGTCGACCAGGGTTGGAGTATGGCTACACCTTC.